These 7 T cell receptor beta chains were all obtained from the same sample, sequenced in a study of immune cell composition in non-small cell lung cancer. The assay was immunoSEQ multiplex PCR, and TCRdb's table has in-frame clones only and misses some. The sample records about 11,000 clones, approximately 60% being singletons. Sequenced sample: lung tumor tissue. The source is a human donor with non-small cell lung cancer.

By frequency in the sample, this clone is large. CDR3 region: CASSPGLAEAFF. CDR3 in DNA: TGTGCCAGCTCACCAGGGCTCGCTGAAGCTTTCTTT. The rearrangement uses TRBV18 and TRBJ1-1; no clear D gene. V was shortened by 2 bases and J by 6 bases, with 7 bases between the two germline ends. The CDR3 is made up of 12 amino acids. In germline, CDR1 is KGHSH, CDR2 LQKENI.

Here the CDR3 DNA reads TGTGCCAGCAGCTTTCATCGCGGCTCCTACAATGAGCAGTTCTTC. Amino acid sequence: CASSFHRGSYNEQFF. The V gene is TRBV9, the J gene TRBJ2-1; D remains ambiguous. CDR3 length: 15 residues. V dropped 4 bases and J dropped 0 bases, with 11 bases sitting between them. Germline lookup yields CDR1 SGDLS and CDR2 YYNGEE.

The CDR3 region has the DNA TGTGCCATCAGTGAGTCTGCGGGTAAAGAGACCCAGTACTTC. Protein product: CAISESAGKETQYF. V gene TRBV10-3 combines with J gene TRBJ2-5, with D possibly matching TRBD2 (5 bases). Trimming shortened V by 0 bases and J by 3 bases, and 8 bases separated the two germline ends. The CDR3 runs 14 residues. Germline V gives CDR1 ENHRY, CDR2 SYGVKD.

This clone was observed once. The V call is TRBV5-1, the J call TRBJ1-2; 8 bases are shared with TRBD1. Germline CDR1 SGHRS, CDR2 YFSETQ. The CDR3 runs to 14 residues. V lost 4 bases to trimming and J lost 8 bases; unmatched junction nucleotides: 10. CDR3 amino acids: CASSADRGLNGYTF. CDR3 nucleotides: TGCGCCAGCAGCGCCGACAGGGGATTGAACGGCTACACCTTC.

This clone was observed once. The chain combines TRBV5-1 with TRBJ2-7, with 16 bases aligning to TRBD2. V lost 2 bases, J lost 7 bases, and 12 bases stayed unmatched. The germline gives CDR1 SGHRS, CDR2 YFSETQ. The CDR3 length is 18 residues. The CDR3, as DNA: TGCGCCAGCAGCTTCACGGGACTAGCGGGAGGGCCGGGCTGGGAGCAGTACTTC. It is translated as CASSFTGLAGGPGWEQYF. Full variable domain (outside the CDR3, taken from reference TRBV5-1 and TRBJ2-7): KAGVTQTPRYLIKTRGQQVTLSCSPISGHRSVSWYQQTPGQGLQFLFEYFSETQRNKGNFPGRFSGRQFSNSRSEMNVSTLELGDSALYLCASSFTGLAGGPGWEQYFGPGTRLTVT.

The chain couples TRBV6-4 to TRBJ1-1; the D gene is possibly TRBD1 (6 bases). Trimming stripped 6 bases from V and 4 bases from J, with 12 bases between. Germline values: CDR1 MRHNA, CDR2 SNTAGT. This CDR3 comprises 13 residues. CDR3 loop: CASRGGGGTEAFF. CDR3 DNA sequence: TGTGCCAGCAGAGGCGGGGGCGGCACTGAAGCTTTCTTT.

Only a few counts were recorded for this clone. The rearrangement links TRBV28 to TRBJ1-1; maybe TRBD1 (5 bases). Germline loops: CDR1 MDHEN, CDR2 SYDVKM. The V end was cut by 6 bases, the J end by 3 bases, with 14 bases between. The CDR3 extends over 14 amino acids. CDR3 in amino acids: CASRESGEHTEAFF. The CDR3 DNA reads as TGTGCCAGCAGGGAGTCGGGGGAACACACTGAAGCTTTCTTT.